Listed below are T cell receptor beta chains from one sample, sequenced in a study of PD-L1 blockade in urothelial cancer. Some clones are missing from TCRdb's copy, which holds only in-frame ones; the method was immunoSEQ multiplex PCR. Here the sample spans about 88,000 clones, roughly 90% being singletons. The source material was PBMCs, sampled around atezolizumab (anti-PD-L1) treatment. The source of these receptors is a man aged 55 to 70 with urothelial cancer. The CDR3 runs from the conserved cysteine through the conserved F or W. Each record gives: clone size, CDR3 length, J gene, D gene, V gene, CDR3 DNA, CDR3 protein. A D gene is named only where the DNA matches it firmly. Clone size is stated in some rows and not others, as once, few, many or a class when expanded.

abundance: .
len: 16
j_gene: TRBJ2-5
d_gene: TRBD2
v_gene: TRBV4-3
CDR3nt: TGCGCCAGCAGCCAAGACCTTAGCGGGAGGGTGGAGACCCAGTACTTC
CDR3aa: CASSQDLSGRVETQYF

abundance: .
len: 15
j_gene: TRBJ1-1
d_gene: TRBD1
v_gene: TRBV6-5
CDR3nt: TGTGCCAGCAGTTTACGGACAGGGAAAATGACTGAAGCTTTCTTT
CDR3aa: CASSLRTGKMTEAFF

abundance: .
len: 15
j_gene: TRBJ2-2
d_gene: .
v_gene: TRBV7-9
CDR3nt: TGTGCCAGCAGCCCTTTCGCGTCTAGTAGTCGGGAGCTGTTTTTT
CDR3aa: CASSPFASSSRELFF

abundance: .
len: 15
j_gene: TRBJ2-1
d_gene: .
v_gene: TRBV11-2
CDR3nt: TGTGCCAGCAGCTTAGTACGGGAAAAGTACAATGAGCAGTTCTTC
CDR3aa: CASSLVREKYNEQFF

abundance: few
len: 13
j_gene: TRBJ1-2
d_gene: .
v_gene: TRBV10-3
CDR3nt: TGTGCCGCCTCTATGGAGGTGGACTATGGCTACACCTTC
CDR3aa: CAASMEVDYGYTF

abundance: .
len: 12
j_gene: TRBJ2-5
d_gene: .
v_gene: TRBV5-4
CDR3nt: TGTGCCAGCAGCCCTGGGCAGGAGACCCAGTACTTC
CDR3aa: CASSPGQETQYF

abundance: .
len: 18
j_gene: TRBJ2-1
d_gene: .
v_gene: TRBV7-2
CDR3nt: TGTGCCAGCAGCTTAGGGTGGGAGCCCCCCTTGACTCAGGATGAGCAGTTCTTC
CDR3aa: CASSLGWEPPLTQDEQFF

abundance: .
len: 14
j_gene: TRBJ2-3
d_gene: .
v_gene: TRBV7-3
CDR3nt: TGTGCCAGCAGCTTAATGGCCACCACAGATACGCAGTATTTT
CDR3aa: CASSLMATTDTQYF

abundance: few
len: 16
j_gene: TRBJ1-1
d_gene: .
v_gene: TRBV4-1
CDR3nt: TGCGCCAGCAGCCGTGGGGAGAGGGTAGTGAACACTGAAGCTTTCTTT
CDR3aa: CASSRGERVVNTEAFF

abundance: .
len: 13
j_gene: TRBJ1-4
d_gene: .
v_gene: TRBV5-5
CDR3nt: TGTGCCAGCAGCGCCGGGACTAATGAAAAACTGTTTTTT
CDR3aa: CASSAGTNEKLFF

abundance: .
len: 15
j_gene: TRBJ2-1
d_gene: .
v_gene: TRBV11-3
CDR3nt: TGTGCCAGCAGCCCCGGGACAAGCTCCTACAATGAGCAGTTCTTC
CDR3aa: CASSPGTSSYNEQFF

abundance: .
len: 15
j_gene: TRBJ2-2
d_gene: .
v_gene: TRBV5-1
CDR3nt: TGCGCCAGCGCGCAAGGACTCACGAACACCGGGGAGCTGTTTTTT
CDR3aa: CASAQGLTNTGELFF

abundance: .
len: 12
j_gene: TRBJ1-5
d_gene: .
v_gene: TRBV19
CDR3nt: TGTGCCATCGGCGGAGGGCTTCAGCCCCAGCATTTT
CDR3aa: CAIGGGLQPQHF

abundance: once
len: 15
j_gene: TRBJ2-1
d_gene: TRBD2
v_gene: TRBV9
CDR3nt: TGTGCCAGTAGCAAGACTAGCGGGAGTATTAATGAGCAGTTCTTC
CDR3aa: CASSKTSGSINEQFF

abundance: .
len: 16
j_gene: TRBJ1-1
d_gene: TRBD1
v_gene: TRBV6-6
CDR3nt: TGTGCCAGCAGCGACGGGCCTAACAGGGGTCGTACTGAAGCTTTCTTT
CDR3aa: CASSDGPNRGRTEAFF

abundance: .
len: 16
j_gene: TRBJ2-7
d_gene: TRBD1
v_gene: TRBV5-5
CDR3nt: TGTGCCAGCAGCTTGGCCTCGGGACAGGGGTCCTACGAGCAGTACTTC
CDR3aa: CASSLASGQGSYEQYF

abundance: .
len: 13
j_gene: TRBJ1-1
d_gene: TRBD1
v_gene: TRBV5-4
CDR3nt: TGTGCCAGCAGCTTGGGACAGGGGTGGGAAGCTTTCTTT
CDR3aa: CASSLGQGWEAFF

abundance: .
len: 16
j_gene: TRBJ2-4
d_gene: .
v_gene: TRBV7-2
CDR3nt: TGTGCCAGCACCGTTGGGGGGAACTTAGCCAAAAACATTCAGTACTTC
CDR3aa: CASTVGGNLAKNIQYF

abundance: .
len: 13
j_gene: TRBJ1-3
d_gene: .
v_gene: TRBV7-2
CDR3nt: TGTGCCAGCAGCTTAGCCCGTGGAAACACCATATATTTT
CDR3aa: CASSLARGNTIYF

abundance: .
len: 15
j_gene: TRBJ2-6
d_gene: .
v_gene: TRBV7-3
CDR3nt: TGTGCCAGCAGCCTGAGCCCCTCTGGGGCCAACGTCCTGACTTTC
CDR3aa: CASSLSPSGANVLTF

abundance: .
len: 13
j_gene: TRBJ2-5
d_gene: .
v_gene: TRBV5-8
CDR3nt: TGTGCCAGCAGCCTACAGGGTCAAGAGACCCAGTACTTC
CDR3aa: CASSLQGQETQYF

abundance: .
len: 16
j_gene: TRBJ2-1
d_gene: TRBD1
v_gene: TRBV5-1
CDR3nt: TGCGCCAGCAGCACGCAGGGGGTGGACGTGGGCAATGAGCAGTTCTTC
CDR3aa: CASSTQGVDVGNEQFF

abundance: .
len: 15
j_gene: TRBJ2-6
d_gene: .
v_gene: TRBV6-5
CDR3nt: TGTGCCAGCAGCCCCTACGGCTCTGGGGCCAACGTCCTGACTTTC
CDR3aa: CASSPYGSGANVLTF

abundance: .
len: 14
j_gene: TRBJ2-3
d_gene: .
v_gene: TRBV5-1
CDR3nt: TGCGCCAGCAGCTTGGGCGGAGGCACAGATACGCAGTATTTT
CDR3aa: CASSLGGGTDTQYF

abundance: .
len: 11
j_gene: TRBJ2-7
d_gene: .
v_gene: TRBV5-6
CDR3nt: TGTGCCAGCAGCACGGTTCTGGAGCAGTACTTC
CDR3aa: CASSTVLEQYF

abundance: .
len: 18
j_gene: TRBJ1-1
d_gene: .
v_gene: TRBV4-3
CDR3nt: TGCGCCAGCAGCCAAGATCCTCCGGGAGTTGTCCCGAACACTGAAGCTTTCTTT
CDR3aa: CASSQDPPGVVPNTEAFF

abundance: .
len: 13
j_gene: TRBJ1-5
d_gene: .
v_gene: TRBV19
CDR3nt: TGTGCCAGTTCTTTGGCACCCCATCAGCCCCAGCATTTT
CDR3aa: CASSLAPHQPQHF

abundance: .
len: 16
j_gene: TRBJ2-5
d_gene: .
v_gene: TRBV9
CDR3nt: TGTGCCAGCAGCGTAGATCGGGGTTCCCCCGCCGAGACCCAGTACTTC
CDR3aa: CASSVDRGSPAETQYF

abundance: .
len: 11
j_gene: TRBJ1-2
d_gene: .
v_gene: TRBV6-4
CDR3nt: TGTGCCAGCAGTCAGGGTTACGGCTACACCTTC
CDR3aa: CASSQGYGYTF

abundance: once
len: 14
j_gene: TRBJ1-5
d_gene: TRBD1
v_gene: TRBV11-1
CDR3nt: TGTGCCAGCAGCCCGAGACAGGGTTTGAGGCCCCAGCATTTT
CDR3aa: CASSPRQGLRPQHF

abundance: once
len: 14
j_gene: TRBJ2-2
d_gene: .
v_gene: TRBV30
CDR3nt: TGTGCCTGGACCTTGTCGGGGAACACCGGGGAGCTGTTTTTT
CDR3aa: CAWTLSGNTGELFF

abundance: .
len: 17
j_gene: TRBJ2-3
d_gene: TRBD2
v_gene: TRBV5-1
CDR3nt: TGCGCCAGCAGCTTGCCACTAGCGGGGGGTAGCACAGATACGCAGTATTTT
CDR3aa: CASSLPLAGGSTDTQYF

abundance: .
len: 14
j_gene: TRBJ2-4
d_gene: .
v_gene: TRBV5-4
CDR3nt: TGTGCCAGCAGCTCCAAAGGGGCAGGAAACATTCAGTACTTC
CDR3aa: CASSSKGAGNIQYF

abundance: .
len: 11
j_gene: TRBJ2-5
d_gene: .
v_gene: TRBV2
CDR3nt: TGTGCCAGTGCTATCCAAGAGACCCAGTACTTC
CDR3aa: CASAIQETQYF

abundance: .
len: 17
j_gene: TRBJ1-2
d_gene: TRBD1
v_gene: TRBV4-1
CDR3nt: TGCGCCAGCAGCCAAGATTTCTCCGGACAGGGGAAAAAAGGCTACACCTTC
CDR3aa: CASSQDFSGQGKKGYTF

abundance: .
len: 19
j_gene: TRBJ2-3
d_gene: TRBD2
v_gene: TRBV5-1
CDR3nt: TGCGCCAGCAGCGAGAGACCGGGACTAGCGGGAGGTCGTACAGATACGCAGTATTTT
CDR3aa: CASSERPGLAGGRTDTQYF

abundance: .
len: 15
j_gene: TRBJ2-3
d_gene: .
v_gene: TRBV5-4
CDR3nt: TGTGCCAGCAGCTTGGCAGGCGGCGGGGCAGATACGCAGTATTTT
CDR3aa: CASSLAGGGADTQYF

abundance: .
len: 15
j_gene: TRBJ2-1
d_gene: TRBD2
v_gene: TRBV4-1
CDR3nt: TGCGCCAGCAGCCACGTAGCGGGAGGGCAGGGGGAGCAGTTCTTC
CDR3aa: CASSHVAGGQGEQFF

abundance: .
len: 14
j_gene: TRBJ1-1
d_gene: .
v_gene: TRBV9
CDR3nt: TGTGCCAGCAGAAGGGACAACCGGAACACTGAAGCTTTCTTT
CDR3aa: CASRRDNRNTEAFF

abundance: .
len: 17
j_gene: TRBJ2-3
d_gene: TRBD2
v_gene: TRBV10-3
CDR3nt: TGTGCCATCAGTCCACGGGGTACTAGCGGGGGAACAGATACGCAGTATTTT
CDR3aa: CAISPRGTSGGTDTQYF

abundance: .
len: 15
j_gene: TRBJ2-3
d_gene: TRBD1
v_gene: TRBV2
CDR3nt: TGTGCCAGCAGTGTTACAGGGGCGGGCACAGATACGCAGTATTTT
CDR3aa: CASSVTGAGTDTQYF

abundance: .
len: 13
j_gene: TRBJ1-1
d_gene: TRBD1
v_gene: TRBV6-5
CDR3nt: TGTGCCATACGACAGGGGGCAGGAGGGAAAGCTTTCTTT
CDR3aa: CAIRQGAGGKAFF

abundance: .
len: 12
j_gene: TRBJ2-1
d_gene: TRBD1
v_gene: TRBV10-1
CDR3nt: TGCGCCAGCAGAGGGACAGGTCGTGAGCAGTTCTTC
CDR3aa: CASRGTGREQFF

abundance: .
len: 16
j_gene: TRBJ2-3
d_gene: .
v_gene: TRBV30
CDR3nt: TGTGCCTGGAGTGTAATCGGCGGAAGAAGCACAGATACGCAGTATTTT
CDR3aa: CAWSVIGGRSTDTQYF

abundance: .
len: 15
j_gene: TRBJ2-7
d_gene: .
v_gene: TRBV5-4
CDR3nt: TGTGCCAGCAGCTTGGGCAGGGGAGAATCCTACGAGCAGTACTTC
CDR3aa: CASSLGRGESYEQYF

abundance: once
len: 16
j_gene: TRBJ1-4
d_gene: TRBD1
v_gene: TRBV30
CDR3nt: TGTGCCTGGGTAAAGGGGGCGCTTGCAACTAATGAAAAACTGTTTTTT
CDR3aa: CAWVKGALATNEKLFF

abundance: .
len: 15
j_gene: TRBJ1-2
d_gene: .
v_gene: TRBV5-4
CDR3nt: TGTGCCAGCAGCGGAACGAGGGGGAGAGGGTATGGCTACACCTTC
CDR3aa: CASSGTRGRGYGYTF

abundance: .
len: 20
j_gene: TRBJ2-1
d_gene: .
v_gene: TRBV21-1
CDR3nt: TGTGCCAGCAGCAAAGTGGGGACAGGGGGAAGAGATAGCTCCTACAATGAGCAGTTCTTC
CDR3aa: CASSKVGTGGRDSSYNEQFF

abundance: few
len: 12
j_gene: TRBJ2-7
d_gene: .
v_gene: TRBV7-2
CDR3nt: TGTGCCTCCCGAGGAGGAAGCGGCGAGCAGTACTTC
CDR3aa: CASRGGSGEQYF

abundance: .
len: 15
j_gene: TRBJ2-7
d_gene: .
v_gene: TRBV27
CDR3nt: TGTGCCAGCAGTTTCGTCCCGACAGGACCCTACGAGCAGTACTTC
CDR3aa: CASSFVPTGPYEQYF

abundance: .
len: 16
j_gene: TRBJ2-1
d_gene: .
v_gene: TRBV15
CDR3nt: TGTGCCACCAGCGGGTATTCAGGGACTTACTTGAATGAGCAGTTCTTC
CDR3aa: CATSGYSGTYLNEQFF

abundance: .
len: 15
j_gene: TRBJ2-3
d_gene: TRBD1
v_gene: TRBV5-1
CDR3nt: TGCGCCAGCAGCCCGGAGGGGTGGGACAGGGATACGCAGTATTTT
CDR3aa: CASSPEGWDRDTQYF

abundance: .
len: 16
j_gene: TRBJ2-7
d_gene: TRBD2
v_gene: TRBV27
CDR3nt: TGTGCCAGCAGACCTACATACGGGACTAGGGTCTACGAGCAGTACTTC
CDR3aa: CASRPTYGTRVYEQYF

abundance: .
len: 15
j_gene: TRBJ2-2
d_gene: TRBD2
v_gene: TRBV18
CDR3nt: TGTGCCAGCTCACCAGGACTAGCTGACGTAAGGGAGCTGTTTTTT
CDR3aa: CASSPGLADVRELFF

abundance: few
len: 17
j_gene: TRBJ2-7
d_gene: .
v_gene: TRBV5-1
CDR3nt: TGCGCCAGCAGTCGCGAACTAGCCCGAGATCGGAAGCGGGAGCAGTACTTC
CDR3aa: CASSRELARDRKREQYF

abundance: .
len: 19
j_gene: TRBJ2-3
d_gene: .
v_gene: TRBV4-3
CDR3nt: TGCGCCAGCAGCCAAGATATTGGGGGGGCACTCGGGAGGACAGATACGCAGTATTTT
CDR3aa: CASSQDIGGALGRTDTQYF

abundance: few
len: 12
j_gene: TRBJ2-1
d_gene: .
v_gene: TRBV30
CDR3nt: TGTGCCTGGACAAGCAAATCCAATGAGCAGTTCTTC
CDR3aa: CAWTSKSNEQFF